This T cell receptor beta chain was captured in a study of blood T cell repertoires in COVID-19. This clone occurred a few times. The germline V and J ends were trimmed by 6 bases and 2 bases, with 11 bases remaining between them. The CDR3 has 13 residues. Germline loops: CDR1 SGHTS, CDR2 YDEGEE. Sequencing was performed with immunoSEQ multiplex PCR; in TCRdb, only in-frame clones are kept and a portion is missing. The sample lists about 150,000 clones; 80% to 85% were seen once. The sequence was collected from a man aged 65 to 85 who had been exposed to COVID-19. Sequencing was done on a sample of PBMCs or T cells enriched from blood (not recorded which). The chain couples TRBV5-8 to TRBJ1-2; tentatively, D is TRBD1 (5 bases). CDR3 protein: CASIPDKNYGYTF. As DNA, the CDR3 is TGTGCCAGCATCCCGGACAAAAACTATGGCTACACCTTC.